A single sample gave rise to the 11 T cell receptor beta chains below, sequenced in a study of cytotoxic CD8 clonotypes in ibrutinib-treated CLL. Using immunoSEQ multiplex PCR, the repertoire was profiled, and TCRdb retains in-frame clones only, with some absent. Here the sample spans 110,000 to 150,000 clones, 75% to 80% being singletons. This material consisted of PBMCs, taken after 24 months of ibrutinib treatment. These receptors all come from a human donor with chronic lymphocytic leukemia.

The chain links TRBV7-9 to TRBJ1-2, with a possible D match to TRBD1 (5 bases). V shed 5 bases and J shed 4 bases, with 20 bases lying between them. CDR3 length: 16 residues. Germline CDR1 is SEHNR and CDR2 is FQNEAQ (reference sequence). CDR3 protein: CASSPLNAGRFYGYTF. CDR3 sequence (DNA): TGTGCCAGCAGCCCCCTAAATGCAGGGCGATTCTATGGCTACACCTTC.

The CDR3 DNA sequence: TGTGCCAGCAGTGACGGGGCGGGGGGGAACACAGATACGCAGTATTTT. Its protein is CASSDGAGGNTDTQYF. V usage is TRBV6-4 and J usage is TRBJ2-3; 9 positions agree with TRBD2. V gave up 2 bases and J gave up 2 bases; unmatched junction bases: 5. The CDR3 covers 16 residues. CDR1 is MRHNA and CDR2 is SNTAGT in the germline V gene.

The chain joins TRBV5-1 to TRBJ2-7; TRBD1 or TRBD2 may be the D gene (5 bases each). V lost 1 base, J lost 6 bases, and 20 bases lay in between. The CDR3 consists of 16 residues. Germline CDR1 reads SGHRS; CDR2 reads YFSETQ. The CDR3 loop reads CASSLLPEGSASEQYF. The CDR3 DNA is TGCGCCAGCAGCTTGCTCCCCGAGGGGTCCGCCTCCGAGCAGTACTTC.

This clone has just a few counts. The gene calls are TRBV7-9 and TRBJ2-7; D is uncertain. The CDR3 loop spans 8 amino acids. The V end lost 5 bases, the J end lost 12 bases, and 5 bases lay between the germline ends. Germline assignment: CDR1 SEHNR and CDR2 FQNEAQ (reference sequence). The CDR3 DNA reads as TGTGCCAGCAGCCCTATGTACTTC. This codes for CASSPMYF. The full variable domain, rest sourced from reference TRBV7-9 and TRBJ2-7, is DTGVSQNPRHKITKRGQNVTFRCDPISEHNRLYWYRQTLGQGPEFLTYFQNEAQLEKSRLLSDRFSAERPKGSFSTLEIQRTEQGDSAMYLCASSPMYFGPGTRLTVT.

The V and J genes are TRBV18 and TRBJ1-2; maybe TRBD1 (5 bases). V was trimmed by 1 base and J by 4 bases, leaving 13 bases between them. The CDR3 is 15 residues long. CDR1 and CDR2 from the germline V gene are KGHSH and LQKENI. The CDR3 loop is CASSPRTDKGYGYTF. In nucleotides, the CDR3 is TGTGCCAGCTCACCACGGACGGACAAAGGCTATGGCTACACCTTC.

This clone was picked up one time. The rearrangement joins TRBV5-1 to TRBJ1-1; no clear D gene. The CDR3 has 16 amino acids. CDR1 and CDR2 from the germline V gene are SGHRS and YFSETQ. V lost 2 bases, J lost 1 base, and 15 bases lay in between. The CDR3 is CASSFGPHRGNTEAFF. CDR3 nucleotides: TGCGCCAGCAGCTTTGGCCCGCATCGGGGGAACACTGAAGCTTTCTTT.

This chain links TRBV19 with TRBJ1-3; D is possibly TRBD1 (6 bases). The CDR3 is made up of 13 amino acids. Trimming shortened V by 11 bases and J by 2 bases, and 13 bases separated the two germline ends. Germline loops: CDR1 LNHDA, CDR2 SQIVND (reference sequence). The CDR3 reads CAGGGTPGNTIYF. The DNA for the CDR3 is TGTGCCGGAGGGGGGACACCTGGAAACACCATATATTTT.

The chain has TRBV6-5 and TRBJ2-7; D is unresolved. CDR1 MNHEY and CDR2 SVGAGI come from the germline V gene. Trimming took off 2 bases at V and 2 bases at J, with 10 bases between the two ends. This CDR3 contains 14 residues. CDR3 coding DNA: TGTGCCAGCAGTTACGGGCATGGCCCCTACGAGCAGTACTTC. Amino acids: CASSYGHGPYEQYF.

The rearrangement uses TRBV7-8 and TRBJ1-1; tentatively, D is TRBD1 (6 bases). Germline-derived CDR1 and CDR2 are SGHVS and FQNEAQ. Trimming cost V 2 bases and J 10 bases, with 17 bases left between them. The CDR3 covers 14 residues. The CDR3 region has the DNA TGTGCCAGCAGCTTAACTGAGGGGGGTGTGGGAGCTTTCTTT. This encodes CASSLTEGGVGAFF.

The J gene is TRBJ2-3, the V gene TRBV30, with D maybe TRBD2 (6 bases). V gave up 2 bases and J gave up 4 bases, with 7 bases separating them. Germline assignment: CDR1 GTSNPN and CDR2 SVGIG (reference sequence). This CDR3 comprises 12 residues. CDR3 coding DNA: TGTGCCTGGAGTCCGGGGGCAGATACGCAGTATTTT. It encodes CAWSPGADTQYF.

The chain has TRBV5-1 and TRBJ2-2; D call uncertain. Trimming stripped 5 bases from V and 4 bases from J, with 3 bases between. The length of the CDR3 is 11 residues. The germline CDR1 and CDR2 sequences are SGHRS and YFSETQ. Written as DNA, the CDR3 is TGCGCCAGCAGGGTCACCGGGGAGCTGTTTTTT. Translating gives CASRVTGELFF. Drawing the rest from reference TRBV5-1 and TRBJ2-2, the complete variable domain is KAGVTQTPRYLIKTRGQQVTLSCSPISGHRSVSWYQQTPGQGLQFLFEYFSETQRNKGNFPGRFSGRQFSNSRSEMNVSTLELGDSALYLCASRVTGELFFGEGSRLTVL.